These 21 T cell receptor beta chains share one sample of origin, sequenced in a study of blood T cell repertoires in COVID-19. TCRdb's table, derived via immunoSEQ multiplex PCR, lists solely in-frame clones and lacks some. Of a few hundred thousand clones in the sample, roughly 87% were seen once. Sequencing was performed on PBMCs or T cells enriched from blood (not recorded which). Receptors originate from a woman in her 30s who had recovered from COVID-19.

This clone has more than one count but fewer than ten. The chain is built from TRBV19 and TRBJ2-5, with 13 bases identical to TRBD2. Germline trimming cut 5 bases from V and 4 bases from J; bases unmatched to any gene: 7. The CDR3 spans 16 residues. Germline CDR1 reads LNHDA; CDR2 reads SQIVND (reference sequence). Here the CDR3 reads CASSGWTSGRGETQYF. The DNA of the CDR3 is TGTGCCAGTAGTGGGTGGACTAGCGGGAGAGGAGAGACCCAGTACTTC.

This CDR3 reads CASSHRDSQETQYF. DNA for the CDR3: TGTGCCAGCAGCCACCGGGACAGCCAAGAGACCCAGTACTTC. This chain uses TRBV28 with TRBJ2-5, with TRBD1 matching 7 bases. The germline V gene has CDR1 MDHEN and CDR2 SYDVKM. The CDR3 is 14 residues long. After removal of 6 bases from V and 1 base from J, the junction contained 5 bases not matched to a gene.

This clone is a singleton in its sample. V is TRBV6-1 and J is TRBJ2-5; possible D gene TRBD1, 5 bases. CDR3 length: 14 residues. CDR1 and CDR2 (germline): MNHNS, SASEGT. V lost 2 bases and J 2 bases, leaving 9 bases between the germline ends. The CDR3 loop is CASSEQGWQETQYF. The CDR3 bases are TGTGCCAGCAGTGAACAGGGATGGCAAGAGACCCAGTACTTC.

The chain has TRBV5-1 and TRBJ1-6, with D tentatively TRBD1 (6 bases). Germline V gene sequence: CDR1 SGHRS, CDR2 YFSETQ. CDR3 length: 15 residues. V shed 0 bases and J shed 4 bases, with 8 bases lying between them. Here the CDR3 DNA reads TGCGCCAGCAGCTTGGGGACAGTTTATAATTCACCCCTCCACTTT. Its translation: CASSLGTVYNSPLHF.

This chain uses TRBV5-4 with TRBJ2-2; 8 positions agree with TRBD1. Germline CDR1 reads SGHNT; CDR2 reads YYREEE (reference sequence). V lost 4 bases and J lost 1; bases outside the gene matches: 9. The CDR3 length is 17 residues. CDR3 region: CASSRAGTGGNTGELFF. CDR3 DNA: TGTGCCAGCAGCCGGGCCGGCACAGGGGGGAACACCGGGGAGCTGTTTTTT. Together with reference TRBV5-4 and TRBJ2-2, the CDR3 gives the full variable domain: ETGVTQSPTHLIKTRGQQVTLRCSSQSGHNTVSWYQQALGQGPQFIFQYYREEENGRGNFPPRFSGLQFPNYSSELNVNALELDDSALYLCASSRAGTGGNTGELFFGEGSRLTVL.

The chain links TRBV19 to TRBJ2-2; TRBD2 matches at 8 bases. V lost 5 bases, J lost 0 bases, and 5 bases stayed unmatched. CDR1 is LNHDA, CDR2 SQIVND, per germline (reference sequence). CDR3 length equals 16 residues. CDR3 bases: TGTGCCAGTAGTCCGCGGACTAGCCCGAACACCGGGGAGCTGTTTTTT. Its protein product is CASSPRTSPNTGELFF.

This chain links TRBV6-4 with TRBJ2-2; 8 bases map to TRBD1. Unmatched junction bases numbered 7, after V lost 4 bases and J lost 3 bases. Looked up from germline, CDR1 is MRHNA and CDR2 is SNTAGT. This CDR3 comprises 16 residues. In DNA form, the CDR3 reads TGTGCCAGCAGTGCCTTAGGACAGGGCGACACCGGGGAGCTGTTTTTT. Protein: CASSALGQGDTGELFF.

The chain joins TRBV7-9 to TRBJ1-2; 7 bases align to TRBD1. The CDR3 is 14 amino acids. Germline lookup yields CDR1 SEHNR and CDR2 FQNEAQ (reference sequence). The J segment lost 7 bases and the V segment lost 6 bases, leaving 11 bases of the junction unmatched. Written as DNA, the CDR3 is TGTGCCAGCAGGTTTGGGACAGCGGAGGGTGGCTACACCTTC. Amino acids: CASRFGTAEGGYTF.

This clone was seen a few times. The V and J genes are TRBV11-2 and TRBJ2-3; 9 nucleotides line up with TRBD1. Germline lookup yields CDR1 SGHAT and CDR2 FQNNGV. The CDR3 consists of 17 residues. With 5 bases clipped from V and 4 bases from J, the junction kept 13 bases outside the gene matches. The CDR3 nucleotides are TGTGCCAGCAGCCCGACCCCGGGACAGGGAGGTCCAGATACGCAGTATTTT. This sequence encodes CASSPTPGQGGPDTQYF.

This sequence joins TRBV27 and TRBJ2-6; D not certain. CDR3 size: 13 residues. The ends were cut back, 5 bases at V and 4 bases at J, with 6 bases in the middle. Germline V gene sequence: CDR1 MNHEY, CDR2 SMNVEV (reference sequence). The CDR3 loop reads CASSLIGANVLTF. The CDR3 DNA reads as TGTGCCAGCAGTCTTATCGGGGCCAACGTCCTGACTTTC. Drawing the rest from reference TRBV27 and TRBJ2-6, the complete variable domain is EAQVTQNPRYLITVTGKKLTVTCSQNMNHEYMSWYRQDPGLGLRQIYYSMNVEVTDKGDVPEGYKVSRKEKRNFPLILESPSPNQTSLYFCASSLIGANVLTFGAGSRLTVL.

The CDR3 protein is CASSQETGTGEKLFF. CDR3 DNA sequence: TGCGCCAGCAGCCAAGAGACGGGGACTGGTGAAAAACTGTTTTTT. The rearrangement joins TRBV4-1 to TRBJ1-4; maybe TRBD1 (5 bases). Germline lookup yields CDR1 MGHRA and CDR2 YSYEKL. Trimming took 0 bases from V and 7 from J, leaving 12 bases between them. The CDR3 consists of 15 residues.

The V and J genes are TRBV9 and TRBJ1-1, with D tentatively TRBD1 (5 bases). There are 15 residues in the CDR3. The V end was cut by 4 bases, the J end by 3 bases, with 16 bases between. Germline V gene lookup returns CDR1 SGDLS and CDR2 YYNGEE. CDR3 residues: CASSSSGRGYTEAFF. The CDR3 DNA is TGTGCCAGCAGCTCTAGCGGACGGGGGTACACTGAAGCTTTCTTT.

This clone was seen only once. The rearrangement links TRBV27 to TRBJ2-7; tentative D call: TRBD2 (6 bases). This CDR3 region has 15 residues. V lost 0 bases and J lost 5, with 14 bases in between. Per the germline V gene, CDR1 is MNHEY and CDR2 is SMNVEV (reference sequence). The CDR3 region has the DNA TGTGCCAGCAGTTTATCAGGTGGGGGGAGCGACGAGCAGTACTTC. This encodes CASSLSGGGSDEQYF.

J is TRBJ2-7 and V is TRBV11-3; D not certain. V was pared by 3 bases and J by 7 bases, with 10 bases between. The CDR3 runs 12 residues. The germline V gene encodes CDR1 SGHNT and CDR2 YENEEA. CDR3 in DNA: TGTGCCAGCAGCTTCTCAGGTAGTGAGCAGTACTTC. This encodes CASSFSGSEQYF. The full variable domain, in which reference TRBV11-3 and TRBJ2-7 provide the parts outside the CDR3, is EAGVVQSPRYKIIEKKQPVAFWCNPISGHNTLYWYLQNLGQGPELLIRYENEEAVDDSQLPKDRFSAERLKGVDSTLKIQPAELGDSAVYLCASSFSGSEQYFGPGTRLTVT.

J is TRBJ1-2 and V is TRBV5-1; 7 bases are shared with TRBD1. The CDR3 extends over 13 amino acids. CDR1 is SGHRS and CDR2 is YFSETQ in the germline V gene. Unmatched junction bases numbered 6, after V lost 4 bases and J lost 6 bases. For the CDR3, the DNA is TGCGCCAGCAGCGCCGACAGGGAAAATGGCTACACCTTC. Protein product: CASSADRENGYTF.

The DNA of the CDR3 is TGTGCCAGCAGCCTAGCGGGGGGTCCCTACGAGCAGTACTTC. Translation gives CASSLAGGPYEQYF. V is TRBV3-1 (or the pseudogene TRBV3-2) and J is TRBJ2-7; 10 bases align to TRBD2. V dropped 4 bases and J dropped 2; count of bases not matched to a gene: 2. CDR1 and CDR2 from the germline V gene are LGHDT and YNNKEL (reference sequence). CDR3 size: 14 residues.

This clone was picked up a small number of times. This chain links TRBV13 with TRBJ1-1; no reliable D call. Germline V lookup: CDR1 PRHDT, CDR2 FYEKMQ (reference sequence). The V gene lost 3 bases and the J gene lost 3 bases, with 11 bases spanning the gap. This CDR3 spans 14 amino acids. The DNA for the CDR3 is TGTGCCAGCAGCTTTCAGGCGGGTGACACTGAAGCTTTCTTT. Protein sequence: CASSFQAGDTEAFF. The full variable domain, with the rest looked up from reference TRBV13 and TRBJ1-1, is AAGVIQSPRHLIKEKRETATLKCYPIPRHDTVYWYQQGPGQDPQFLISFYEKMQSDKGSIPDRFSAQQFSDYHSELNMSSLELGDSALYFCASSFQAGDTEAFFGQGTRLTVV.

This clone has more than one count but fewer than ten. This chain joins TRBV2 and TRBJ2-1; the match to TRBD2 covers 9 bases. The CDR3 is 13 residues long. The V gene end was trimmed by 8 bases and the J gene end by 4 bases; junction bases not matched to a gene: 3. Germline CDR1 is SNHLY and CDR2 is FYNNEI. CDR3: CASSSGAYNEQFF. The CDR3 DNA reads TGTGCCAGCTCTAGCGGGGCTTACAATGAGCAGTTCTTC.

The gene calls are TRBV5-8 and TRBJ2-1; tentatively, D is TRBD2 (6 bases). CDR1 SGHTS and CDR2 YDEGEE come from the germline V gene. The V end was cut by 0 bases, the J end by 3 bases, with 10 bases between. The CDR3 runs to 15 residues. The chain's CDR3 is CASSLGGDLYNEQFF. CDR3 sequence (DNA): TGTGCCAGCAGCTTGGGCGGGGATCTCTACAATGAGCAGTTCTTC.

The chain uses TRBV11-2 and TRBJ2-7; D may be TRBD2 (6 bases). The length of the CDR3 is 16 residues. In germline, CDR1 is SGHAT, CDR2 FQNNGV. Trimming left V 5 bases short and J 6 bases short, with 23 bases between. DNA of the CDR3: TGTGCCAGCAGCCTCGGGGGTGCGGAGTCTCTGGGCGAGCAGTACTTC. Protein product: CASSLGGAESLGEQYF.

With respect to this clone: Its ends do not fully match the called genes, so a read error is possible. The chain is built from TRBV5-6 and TRBJ2-6; TRBD1 matches at 9 bases. The CDR3 contains 14 residues. Per germline, CDR1 SGHDT and CDR2 YYEEEE. CDR3 sequence reads: CASSPYRDRAPRAF. The CDR3 nucleotides are TGTGCCAGCAGCCCCTACCGGGACAGGGCGCCCAGGGCTTTC.